These T cell receptor beta chains were read from a single sample in a study of blood T cells in healthy people across ages. TCRdb reanalysed the 5' RACE reads using MiXCR and keeps one entry per CDR3 protein. The sample lists over a million distinct CDR3 sequences, more than 40% seen once, with 15% to 20% in the top ten. The sample was blood. The receptors come from an older woman in good health. Each CDR3 is given with its conserved first and last residue. D genes are given only for firm matches. Clone size appears in some rows only: once, few, many, or a class for an expanded clone.

TRBJ2-5 few NA TRBV6-1 TGTGCCAGCACTGACCGGGCCCTCCGGGGGACCCAGTACTTC CASTDRALRGTQYF
TRBJ1-1 few NA TRBV3-1 TGTGCCAGCAGCCAAGTTAACAGGGCGACTGAAGCTTTCTTT CASSQVNRATEAFF
TRBJ2-4 few NA TRBV10-3 TGTGCCATCAGTGGCCGGGACGGTGGACCAAACATTCAGTACTTC CAISGRDGGPNIQYF
TRBJ1-1 once TRBD1 TRBV20-1 TGCAGTGCTAGGACTGGAGGACAGGGGGGGAGCACTGAAGCTTTCTTT CSARTGGQGGSTEAFF
TRBJ2-7 few NA TRBV4-2 TGTGCCAGCAGCCAAGGAAAGGGGGGGTACTACGAGCAGTACTTC CASSQGKGGYYEQYF
TRBJ2-6 NA TRBD2 TRBV7-2 TGTGCCAGCAGCTTAGAATGGCGGGAGGGCCGGGGTGGGGCCAACGTCCTGACTTTC CASSLEWREGRGGANVLTF
TRBJ2-7 few NA TRBV20-1 TGCAGTGCCCGCAACGAGCTACGGGACGAGCAGTACTTC CSARNELRDEQYF
TRBJ2-5 few NA TRBV10-2 TGCGCCAGCAGTGACTCGCGGGGCCAAGAGACCCAGTACTTC CASSDSRGQETQYF
TRBJ2-1 NA TRBD2 TRBV5-6 TGTGCCAGCAGGCCTAGCGGGAGCGAGCAGTTCTTC CASRPSGSEQFF
TRBJ2-5 few TRBD2 TRBV20-1 TGCAGTGCTAGATTTGCTAGCGGGAGTAAAGGACAAGAGACCCAGTACTTC CSARFASGSKGQETQYF
TRBJ1-2 few NA TRBV12-3/TRBV12-4 TGTGCCAGCAGTTTAGCGGGCTGGCAGATCTATGGCTACACCTTC CASSLAGWQIYGYTF
TRBJ1-2 few NA TRBV27 TGTGCCAGCAGTTTATCGGTAACAGTGGGCTCTGGCTACACCTTC CASSLSVTVGSGYTF
TRBJ2-6 NA NA TRBV5-5 TGTGCCAGCAGCCCACCTGATGGGGGGTCTGGGGCCAACGTCCTGACTTTC CASSPPDGGSGANVLTF
TRBJ2-5 few NA TRBV29-1 TGCAGCGTTGTAAGTGGGACGGAGACCCAGTACTTC CSVVSGTETQYF
TRBJ2-4 NA NA TRBV20-1 TGCAGTGCCAGGAGCGAGGGCCGAGTTAGAAACATTCAGTACTTC CSARSEGRVRNIQYF
TRBJ2-5 NA TRBD1 TRBV27 TGTGCCAGCAGTCGAACGACGGGACAGCAAGAGACCCAGTACTTC CASSRTTGQQETQYF
TRBJ2-7 few NA TRBV20-1 TGCAGTGCCGATTCCGGCCCGCTACCGGGAAGCTCCTACGAGCAGTACTTC CSADSGPLPGSSYEQYF
TRBJ1-5 few NA TRBV10-1 TGCGCCAGCAGTGGTGACATGACCCAGCCCCAGCATTTT CASSGDMTQPQHF
TRBJ2-1 NA NA TRBV20-1 TGCAGTGCTACCAAATCTTCCTACAATGAGCAGTTCTTC CSATKSSYNEQFF
TRBJ1-1 NA NA TRBV27 TGTGCCAGCAGTTTCTCCGGGTCCAGGGGAGCTTTCTTT CASSFSGSRGAFF
TRBJ2-7 many TRBD2 TRBV7-2 TGTGCCAGCAGCTTCAAGGGCGGGAGTCACGAGCAGTACTTC CASSFKGGSHEQYF
TRBJ2-7 NA TRBD1 TRBV6-5 TGTGCCAGCAAAGGGGGGGACAGGGTTATCGAGCAGTACTTC CASKGGDRVIEQYF